This T cell receptor (beta chain) came from a study of monozygotic twins with inflammatory bowel disease. The CDR3 extends over 13 amino acids. The germline gives CDR1 SGHAT, CDR2 FQNNGV. The template switching step added UMIs that contained a 6-nucleotide sample barcode. Following a re-call of the 5' RACE reads, TCRdb has one entry per CDR3 protein and lacks DNA. Its table records about 93,000 distinct CDR3 sequences. Sequencing was performed on blood. This chain connects TRBV11-2 to TRBJ2-2; there is no DNA to check the TCRdb D call of TRBD2. The source is a human donor with ulcerative colitis or Crohn's disease, or a healthy co-twin of an affected twin (not recorded which). This CDR3 is CASSARGRGELFF.